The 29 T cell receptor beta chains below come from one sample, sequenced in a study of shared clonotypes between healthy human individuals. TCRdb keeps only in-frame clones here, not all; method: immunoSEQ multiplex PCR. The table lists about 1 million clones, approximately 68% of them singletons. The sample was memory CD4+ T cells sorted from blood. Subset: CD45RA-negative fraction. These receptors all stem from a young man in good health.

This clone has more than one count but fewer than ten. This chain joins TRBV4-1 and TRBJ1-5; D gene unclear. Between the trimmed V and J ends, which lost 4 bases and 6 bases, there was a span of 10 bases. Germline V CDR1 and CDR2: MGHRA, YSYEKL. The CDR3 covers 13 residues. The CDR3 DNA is TGCGCCAGCAGCCGGATCCCTCTTCAGCCCCAGCATTTT. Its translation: CASSRIPLQPQHF.

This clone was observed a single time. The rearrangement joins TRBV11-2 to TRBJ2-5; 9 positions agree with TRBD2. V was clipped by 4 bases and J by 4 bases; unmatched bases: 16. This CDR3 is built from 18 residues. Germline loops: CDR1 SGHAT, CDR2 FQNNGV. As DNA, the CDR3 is TGTGCCAGCAGCTCCGGGGTGGGTAGCGGGGGCCGCGGAGAGACCCAGTACTTC. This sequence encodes CASSSGVGSGGRGETQYF.

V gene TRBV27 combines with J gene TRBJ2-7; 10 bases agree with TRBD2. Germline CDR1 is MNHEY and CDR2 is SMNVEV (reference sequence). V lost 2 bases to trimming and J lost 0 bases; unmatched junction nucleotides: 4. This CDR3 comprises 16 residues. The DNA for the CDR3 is TGTGCCAGCAGTTTAATCCCTAGCGGGAGCTCCTACGAGCAGTACTTC. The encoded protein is CASSLIPSGSSYEQYF.

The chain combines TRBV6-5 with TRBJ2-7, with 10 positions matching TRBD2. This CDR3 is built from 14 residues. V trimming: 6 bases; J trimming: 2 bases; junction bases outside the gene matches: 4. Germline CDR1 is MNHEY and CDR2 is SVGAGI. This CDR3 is CASRPLAGPYEQYF. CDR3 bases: TGTGCCAGCAGGCCACTAGCGGGGCCCTACGAGCAGTACTTC.

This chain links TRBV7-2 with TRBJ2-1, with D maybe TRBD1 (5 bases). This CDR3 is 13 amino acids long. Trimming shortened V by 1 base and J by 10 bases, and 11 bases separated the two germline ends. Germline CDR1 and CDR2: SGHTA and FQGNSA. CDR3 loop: CASSLGQLGEQFF. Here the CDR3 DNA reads TGTGCCAGCAGCTTAGGACAGCTTGGCGAGCAGTTCTTC.

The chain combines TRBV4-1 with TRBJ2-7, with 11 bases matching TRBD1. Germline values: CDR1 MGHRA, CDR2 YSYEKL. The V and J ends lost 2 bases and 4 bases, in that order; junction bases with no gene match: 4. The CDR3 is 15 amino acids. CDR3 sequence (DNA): TGCGCCAGCAGCCAACCGGGACAGGGGGTTTACGAGCAGTACTTC. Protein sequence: CASSQPGQGVYEQYF.

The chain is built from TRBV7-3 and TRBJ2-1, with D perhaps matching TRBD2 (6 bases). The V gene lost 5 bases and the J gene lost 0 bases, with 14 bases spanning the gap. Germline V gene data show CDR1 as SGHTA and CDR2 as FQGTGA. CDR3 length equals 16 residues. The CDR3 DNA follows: TGTGCCAGCAGCCGGAACGGAGGGTCCTCCTACAATGAGCAGTTCTTC. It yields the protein CASSRNGGSSYNEQFF.

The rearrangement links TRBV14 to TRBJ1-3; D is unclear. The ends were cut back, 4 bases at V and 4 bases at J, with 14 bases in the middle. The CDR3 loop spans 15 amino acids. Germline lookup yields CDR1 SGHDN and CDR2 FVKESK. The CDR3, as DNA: TGTGCCAGCAGCCTTAACTGGGGTATCGGAAACACCATATATTTT. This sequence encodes CASSLNWGIGNTIYF.

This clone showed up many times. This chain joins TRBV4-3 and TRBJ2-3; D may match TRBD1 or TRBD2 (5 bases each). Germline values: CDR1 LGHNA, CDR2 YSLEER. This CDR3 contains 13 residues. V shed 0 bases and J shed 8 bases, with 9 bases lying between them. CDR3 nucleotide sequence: TGCGCCAGCAGCCAAGATCGGGGACCTACGCAGTATTTT. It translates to CASSQDRGPTQYF.

The CDR3 reads CSVSSGGFGELFF. In nucleotides, the CDR3 is TGCAGCGTTTCATCAGGGGGGTTCGGGGAGCTGTTTTTT. The J gene is TRBJ2-2, the V gene TRBV29-1; tentatively, D is TRBD1 (7 bases). Germline CDR1 is SQVTM and CDR2 is ANQGSEA. Trimming removed 5 bases at V and 7 bases at J, with 14 bases between. This CDR3 is built from 13 residues.

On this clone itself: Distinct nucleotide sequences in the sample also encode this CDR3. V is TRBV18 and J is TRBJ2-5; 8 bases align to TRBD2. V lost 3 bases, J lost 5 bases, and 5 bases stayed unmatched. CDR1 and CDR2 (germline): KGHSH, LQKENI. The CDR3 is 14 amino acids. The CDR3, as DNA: TGTGCCAGCTCACCTGGACTAGCTCCGGAGACCCAGTACTTC. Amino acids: CASSPGLAPETQYF.

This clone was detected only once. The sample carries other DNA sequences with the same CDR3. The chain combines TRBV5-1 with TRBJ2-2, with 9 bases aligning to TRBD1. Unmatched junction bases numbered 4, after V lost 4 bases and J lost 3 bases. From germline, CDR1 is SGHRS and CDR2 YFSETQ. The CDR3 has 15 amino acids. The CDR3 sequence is CASSLTGGDTGELFF. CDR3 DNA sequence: TGCGCCAGCAGCCTGACAGGGGGAGACACCGGGGAGCTGTTTTTT.

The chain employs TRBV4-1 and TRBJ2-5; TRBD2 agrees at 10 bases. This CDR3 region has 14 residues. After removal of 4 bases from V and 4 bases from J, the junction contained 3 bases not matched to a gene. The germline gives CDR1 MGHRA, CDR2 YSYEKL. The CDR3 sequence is CASSRLAGGETQYF. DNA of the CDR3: TGCGCCAGCAGCCGTTTAGCGGGAGGAGAGACCCAGTACTTC.

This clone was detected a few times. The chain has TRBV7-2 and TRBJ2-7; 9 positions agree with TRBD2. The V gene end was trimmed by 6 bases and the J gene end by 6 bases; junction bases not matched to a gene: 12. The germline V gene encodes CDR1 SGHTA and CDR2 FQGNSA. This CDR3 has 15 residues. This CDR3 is CASSPGLARGSEQYF. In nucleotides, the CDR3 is TGTGCCAGCAGTCCCGGACTAGCGCGGGGTTCCGAGCAGTACTTC.

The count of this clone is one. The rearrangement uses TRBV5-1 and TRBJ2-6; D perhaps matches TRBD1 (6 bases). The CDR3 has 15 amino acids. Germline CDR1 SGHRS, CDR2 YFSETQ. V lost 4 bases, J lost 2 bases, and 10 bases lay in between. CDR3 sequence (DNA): TGCGCCAGCAGCCCTGACAGGCCTGGGGCCAACGTCCTGACTTTC. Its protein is CASSPDRPGANVLTF.

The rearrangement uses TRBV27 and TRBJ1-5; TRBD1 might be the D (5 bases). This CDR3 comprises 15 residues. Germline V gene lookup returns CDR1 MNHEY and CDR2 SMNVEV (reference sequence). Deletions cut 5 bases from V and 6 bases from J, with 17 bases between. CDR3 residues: CASSPLPGGGQPQHF. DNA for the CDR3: TGTGCCAGCAGTCCTCTACCGGGGGGTGGTCAGCCCCAGCATTTT.

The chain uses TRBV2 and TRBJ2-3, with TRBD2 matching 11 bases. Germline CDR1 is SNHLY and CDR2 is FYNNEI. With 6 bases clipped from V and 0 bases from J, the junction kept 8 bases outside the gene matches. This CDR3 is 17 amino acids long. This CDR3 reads CASSDRLAGSSTDTQYF. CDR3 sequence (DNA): TGTGCCAGCAGCGATAGACTAGCGGGGTCTAGCACAGATACGCAGTATTTT.

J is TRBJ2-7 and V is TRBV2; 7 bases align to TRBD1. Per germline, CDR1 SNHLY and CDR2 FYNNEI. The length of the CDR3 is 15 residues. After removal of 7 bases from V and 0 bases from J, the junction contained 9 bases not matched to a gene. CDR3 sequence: CASNLAGGSSYEQYF. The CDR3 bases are TGTGCCAGCAACCTCGCAGGGGGAAGCTCCTACGAGCAGTACTTC.

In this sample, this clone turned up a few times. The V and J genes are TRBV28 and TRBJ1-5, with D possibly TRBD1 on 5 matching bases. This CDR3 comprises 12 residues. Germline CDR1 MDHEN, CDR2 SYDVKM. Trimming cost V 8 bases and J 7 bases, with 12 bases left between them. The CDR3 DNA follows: TGTGCCAGCCGGGGCCCGGAGCAGCCCCAGCATTTT. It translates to CASRGPEQPQHF.

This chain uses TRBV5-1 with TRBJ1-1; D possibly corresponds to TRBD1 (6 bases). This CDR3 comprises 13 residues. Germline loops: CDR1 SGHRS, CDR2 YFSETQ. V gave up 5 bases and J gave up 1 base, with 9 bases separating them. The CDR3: CASRGQTNTEAFF. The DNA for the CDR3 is TGCGCCAGCAGAGGACAGACGAACACTGAAGCTTTCTTT.

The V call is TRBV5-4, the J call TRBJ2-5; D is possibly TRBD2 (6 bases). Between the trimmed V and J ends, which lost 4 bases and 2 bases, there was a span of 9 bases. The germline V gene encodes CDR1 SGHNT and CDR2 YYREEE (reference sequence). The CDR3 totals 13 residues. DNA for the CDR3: TGTGCCAGCAGCAAGGGAGGACAAGAGACCCAGTACTTC. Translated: CASSKGGQETQYF.

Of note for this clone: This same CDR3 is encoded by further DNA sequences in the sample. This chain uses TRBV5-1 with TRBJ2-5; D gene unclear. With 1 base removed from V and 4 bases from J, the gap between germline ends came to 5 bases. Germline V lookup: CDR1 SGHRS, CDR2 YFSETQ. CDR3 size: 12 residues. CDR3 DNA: TGCGCCAGCAGCTTGTTAGGAGAGACCCAGTACTTC. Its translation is CASSLLGETQYF.

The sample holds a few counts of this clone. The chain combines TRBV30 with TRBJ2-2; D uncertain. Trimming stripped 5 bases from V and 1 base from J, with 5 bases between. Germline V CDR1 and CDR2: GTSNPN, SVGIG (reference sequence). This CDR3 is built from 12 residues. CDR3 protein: CAWGQNTGELFF. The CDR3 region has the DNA TGTGCCTGGGGTCAGAACACCGGGGAGCTGTTTTTT.

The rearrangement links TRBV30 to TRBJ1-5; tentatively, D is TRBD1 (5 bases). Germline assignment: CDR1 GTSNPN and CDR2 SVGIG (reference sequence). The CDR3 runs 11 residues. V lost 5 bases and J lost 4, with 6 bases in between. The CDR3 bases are TGTGCCTGGGGGACTAATCAGCCCCAGCATTTT. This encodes CAWGTNQPQHF.

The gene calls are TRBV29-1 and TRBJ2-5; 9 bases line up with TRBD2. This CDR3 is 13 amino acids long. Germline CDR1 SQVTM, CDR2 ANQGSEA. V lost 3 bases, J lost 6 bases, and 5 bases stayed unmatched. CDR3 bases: TGCAGCGTTGACTGGACTAGCGAGCAGACCCAGTACTTC. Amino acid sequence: CSVDWTSEQTQYF.

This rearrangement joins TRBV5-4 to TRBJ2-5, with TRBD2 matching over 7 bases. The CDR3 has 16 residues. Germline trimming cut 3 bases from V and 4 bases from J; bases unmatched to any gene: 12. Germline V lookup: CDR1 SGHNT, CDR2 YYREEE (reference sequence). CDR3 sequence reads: CASSYTGRGRGETQYF. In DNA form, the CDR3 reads TGTGCCAGCAGCTACACCGGCCGGGGGAGGGGAGAGACCCAGTACTTC.

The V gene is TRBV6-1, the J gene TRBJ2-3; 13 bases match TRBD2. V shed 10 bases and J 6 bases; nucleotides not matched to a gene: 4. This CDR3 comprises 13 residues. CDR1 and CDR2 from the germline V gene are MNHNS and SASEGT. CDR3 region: CAILLAGGDTQYF. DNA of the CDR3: TGTGCCATCTTACTAGCGGGGGGGGATACGCAGTATTTT.

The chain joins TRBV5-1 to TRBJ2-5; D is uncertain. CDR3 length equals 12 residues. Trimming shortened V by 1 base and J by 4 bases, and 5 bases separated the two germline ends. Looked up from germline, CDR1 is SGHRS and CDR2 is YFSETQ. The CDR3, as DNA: TGCGCCAGCAGCTTGAGCACAGAGACCCAGTACTTC. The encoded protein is CASSLSTETQYF.

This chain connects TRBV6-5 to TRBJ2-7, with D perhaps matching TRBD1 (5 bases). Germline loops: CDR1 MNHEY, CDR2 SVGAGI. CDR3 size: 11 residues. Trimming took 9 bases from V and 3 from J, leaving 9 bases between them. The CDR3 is CASSDIYEQYF. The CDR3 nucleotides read TGTGCCAGTTCGGACATCTACGAGCAGTACTTC.